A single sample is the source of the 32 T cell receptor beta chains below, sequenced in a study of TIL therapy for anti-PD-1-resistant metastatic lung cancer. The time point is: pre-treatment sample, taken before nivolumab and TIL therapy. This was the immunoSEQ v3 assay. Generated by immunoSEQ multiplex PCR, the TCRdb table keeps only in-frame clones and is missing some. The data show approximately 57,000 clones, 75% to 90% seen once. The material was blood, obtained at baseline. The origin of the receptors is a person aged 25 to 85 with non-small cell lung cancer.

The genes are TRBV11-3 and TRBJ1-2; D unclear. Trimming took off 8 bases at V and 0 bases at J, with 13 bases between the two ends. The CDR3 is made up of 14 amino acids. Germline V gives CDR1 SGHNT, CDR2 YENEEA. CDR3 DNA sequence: TGTGCCAGCCCACGTTTAGGGCCTAACTATGGCTACACCTTC. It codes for CASPRLGPNYGYTF.

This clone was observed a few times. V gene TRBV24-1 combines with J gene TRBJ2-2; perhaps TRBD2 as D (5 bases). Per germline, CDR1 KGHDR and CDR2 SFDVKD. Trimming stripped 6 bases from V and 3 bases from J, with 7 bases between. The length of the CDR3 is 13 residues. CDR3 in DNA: TGTGCCACCAGTTTCGGGGACACCGGGGAGCTGTTTTTT. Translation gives CATSFGDTGELFF.

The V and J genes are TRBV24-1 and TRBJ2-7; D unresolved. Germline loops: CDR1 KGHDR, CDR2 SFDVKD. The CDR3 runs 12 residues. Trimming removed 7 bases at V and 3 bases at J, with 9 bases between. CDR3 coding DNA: TGTGCCACCAGCGTCGACAACTACGAGCAGTACTTC. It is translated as CATSVDNYEQYF.

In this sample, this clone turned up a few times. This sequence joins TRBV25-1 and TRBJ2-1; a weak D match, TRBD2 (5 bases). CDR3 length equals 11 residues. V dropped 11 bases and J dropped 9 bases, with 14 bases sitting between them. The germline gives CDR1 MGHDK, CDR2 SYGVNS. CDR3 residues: CAASEVAEQFF. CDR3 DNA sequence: TGTGCCGCTTCGGAGGTCGCTGAGCAGTTCTTC.

CDR3 in DNA: TGTGCCAGCAGTACCCTGGACAGGGAGGACCAGCCCCAGCATTTT. This gives the protein CASSTLDREDQPQHF. The chain has TRBV6-4 and TRBJ1-5; TRBD1 matches 8 bases. The CDR3 contains 15 residues. The V gene's germline CDR1 is MRHNA and CDR2 SNTAGT. The V and J ends lost 5 bases and 7 bases, in that order; junction bases with no gene match: 10.

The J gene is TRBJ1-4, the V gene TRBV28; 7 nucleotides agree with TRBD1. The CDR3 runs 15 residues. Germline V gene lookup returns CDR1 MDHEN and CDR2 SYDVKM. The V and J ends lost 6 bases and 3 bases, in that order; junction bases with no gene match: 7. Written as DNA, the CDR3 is TGTGCCAGCAGAGTACAGGGGCCCTCTAATGAAAAACTGTTTTTT. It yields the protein CASRVQGPSNEKLFF. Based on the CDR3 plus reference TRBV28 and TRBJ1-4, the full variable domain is DVKVTQSSRYLVKRTGEKVFLECVQDMDHENMFWYRQDPGLGLRLIYFSYDVKMKEKGDIPEGYSVSREKKERFSLILESASTNQTSMYLCASRVQGPSNEKLFFGSGTQLSVL.

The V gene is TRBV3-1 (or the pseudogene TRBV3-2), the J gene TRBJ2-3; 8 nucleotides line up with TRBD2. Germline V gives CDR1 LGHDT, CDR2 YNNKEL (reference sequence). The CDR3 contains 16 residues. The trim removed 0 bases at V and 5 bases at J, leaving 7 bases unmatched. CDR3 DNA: TGTGCCAGCAGCCAAGACCGAGGGACTAGAGGAGATACGCAGTATTTT. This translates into CASSQDRGTRGDTQYF.

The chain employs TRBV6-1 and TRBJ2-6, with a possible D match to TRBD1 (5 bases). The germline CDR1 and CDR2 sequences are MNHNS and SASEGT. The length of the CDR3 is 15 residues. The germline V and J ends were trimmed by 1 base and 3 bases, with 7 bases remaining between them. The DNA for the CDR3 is TGTGCCAGCAGTGAAGGGGGCGGTGGGGCCAACGTCCTGACTTTC. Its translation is CASSEGGGGANVLTF.

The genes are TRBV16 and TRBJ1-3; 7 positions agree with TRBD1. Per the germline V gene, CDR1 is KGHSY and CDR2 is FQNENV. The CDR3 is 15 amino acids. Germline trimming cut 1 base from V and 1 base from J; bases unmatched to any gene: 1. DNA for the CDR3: TGTGCCAGCAGCCAATTGACAGGGTCTGGAAACACCATATATTTT. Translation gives CASSQLTGSGNTIYF.

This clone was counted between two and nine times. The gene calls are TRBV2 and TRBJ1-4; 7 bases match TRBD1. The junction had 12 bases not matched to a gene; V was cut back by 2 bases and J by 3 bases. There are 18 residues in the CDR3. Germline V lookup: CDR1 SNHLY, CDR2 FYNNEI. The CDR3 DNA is TGTGCCAGCAGTGAATTCCTGCTCAGGGGGAGACCTAATGAAAAACTGTTTTTT. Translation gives CASSEFLLRGRPNEKLFF.

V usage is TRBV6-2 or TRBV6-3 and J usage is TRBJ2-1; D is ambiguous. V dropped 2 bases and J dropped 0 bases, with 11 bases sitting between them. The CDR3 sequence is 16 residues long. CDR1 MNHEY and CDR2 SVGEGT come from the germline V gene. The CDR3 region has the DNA TGTGCCAGCAGTTACCCCACTGCTAGCTCCTACAATGAGCAGTTCTTC. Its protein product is CASSYPTASSYNEQFF.

CDR3 coding DNA: TGTGCCAGCAGCCAAGTCTCTTGGCAGGGCGGCAATGAGCAGTTCTTC. Its translation: CASSQVSWQGGNEQFF. This chain joins TRBV3-1 (or the pseudogene TRBV3-2) and TRBJ2-1; tentatively, D is TRBD1 (5 bases). Trimming pared 1 base from V and 6 bases from J, leaving 16 bases between. Looked up from germline, CDR1 is LGHDT and CDR2 is YNNKEL (reference sequence). The CDR3 sequence is 16 residues long.

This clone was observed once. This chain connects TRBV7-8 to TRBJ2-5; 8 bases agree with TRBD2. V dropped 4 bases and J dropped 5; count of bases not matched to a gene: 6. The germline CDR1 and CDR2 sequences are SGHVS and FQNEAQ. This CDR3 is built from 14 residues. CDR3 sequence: CASSSGLVGETQYF. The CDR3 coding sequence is TGTGCCAGCAGCTCGGGACTAGTCGGGGAGACCCAGTACTTC.

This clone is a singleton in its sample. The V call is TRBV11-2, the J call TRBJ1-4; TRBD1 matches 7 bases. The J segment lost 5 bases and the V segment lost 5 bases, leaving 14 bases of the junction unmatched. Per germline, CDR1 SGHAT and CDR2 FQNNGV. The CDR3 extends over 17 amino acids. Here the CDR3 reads CASSPRSRQGDNEKLFF. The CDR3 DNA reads TGTGCCAGCAGCCCTAGATCTCGACAGGGAGACAATGAAAAACTGTTTTTT.

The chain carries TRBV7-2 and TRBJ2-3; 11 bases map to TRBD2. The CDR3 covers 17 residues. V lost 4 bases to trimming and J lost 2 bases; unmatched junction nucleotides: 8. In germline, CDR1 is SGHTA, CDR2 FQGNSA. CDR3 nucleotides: TGTGCCAGCAGCTCTAGACTAGCGGGGTTAATCACAGATACGCAGTATTTT. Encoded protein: CASSSRLAGLITDTQYF.

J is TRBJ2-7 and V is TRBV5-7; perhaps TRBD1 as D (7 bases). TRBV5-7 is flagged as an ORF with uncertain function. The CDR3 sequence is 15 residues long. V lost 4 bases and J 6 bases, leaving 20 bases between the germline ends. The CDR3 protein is CASSTPGGCIGEQYF. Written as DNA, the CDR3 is TGTGCCAGCAGCACCCCAGGGGGGTGTATTGGCGAGCAGTACTTC.

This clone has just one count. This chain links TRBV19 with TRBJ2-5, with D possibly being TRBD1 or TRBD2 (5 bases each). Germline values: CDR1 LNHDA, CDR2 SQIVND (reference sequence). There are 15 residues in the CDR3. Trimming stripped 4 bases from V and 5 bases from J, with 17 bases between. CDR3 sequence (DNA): TGTGCCAGTAGTAAAACCGGGACGGCCGTGGAGACCCAGTACTTC. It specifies CASSKTGTAVETQYF. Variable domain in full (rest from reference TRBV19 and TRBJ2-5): DGGITQSPKYLFRKEGQNVTLSCEQNLNHDAMYWYRQDPGQGLRLIYYSQIVNDFQKGDIAEGYSVSREKKESFPLTVTSAQKNPTAFYLCASSKTGTAVETQYFGPGTRLLVL.

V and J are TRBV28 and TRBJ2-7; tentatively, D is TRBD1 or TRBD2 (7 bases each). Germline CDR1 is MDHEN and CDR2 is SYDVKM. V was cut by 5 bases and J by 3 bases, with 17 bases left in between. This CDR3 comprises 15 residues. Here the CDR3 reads CASSAGGGRGYEQYF. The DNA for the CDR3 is TGTGCCAGCAGTGCAGGGGGGGGCAGGGGCTACGAGCAGTACTTC.

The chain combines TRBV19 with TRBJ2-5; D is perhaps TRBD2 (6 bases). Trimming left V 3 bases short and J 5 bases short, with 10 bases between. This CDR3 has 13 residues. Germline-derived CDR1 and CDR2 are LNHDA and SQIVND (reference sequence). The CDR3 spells CASSIRGWETQYF. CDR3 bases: TGTGCCAGTAGTATTCGGGGGTGGGAGACCCAGTACTTC.

This CDR3 reads CASSPVAGGSYEQYF. The CDR3 bases are TGTGCCAGCAGTCCGGTGGCGGGGGGGTCCTACGAGCAGTACTTC. This rearrangement joins TRBV7-9 to TRBJ2-7, with 9 bases lining up with TRBD2. The CDR3 runs to 15 residues. Germline CDR1 reads SEHNR; CDR2 reads FQNEAQ (reference sequence). V was pared by 6 bases and J by 1 base, with 7 bases of the junction left unmatched.

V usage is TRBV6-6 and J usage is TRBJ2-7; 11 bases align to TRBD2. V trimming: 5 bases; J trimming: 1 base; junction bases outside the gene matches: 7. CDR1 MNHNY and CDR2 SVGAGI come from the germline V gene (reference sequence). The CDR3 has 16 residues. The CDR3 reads CASSGDRTSGSYEQYF. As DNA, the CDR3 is TGTGCCAGCAGTGGGGACCGGACTAGCGGGTCCTACGAGCAGTACTTC.

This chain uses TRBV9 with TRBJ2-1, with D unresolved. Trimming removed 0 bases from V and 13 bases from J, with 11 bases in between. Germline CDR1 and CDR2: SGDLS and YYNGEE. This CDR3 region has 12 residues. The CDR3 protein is CASSVDGRGQFF. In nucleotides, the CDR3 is TGTGCCAGCAGCGTAGACGGTAGAGGACAGTTCTTC.

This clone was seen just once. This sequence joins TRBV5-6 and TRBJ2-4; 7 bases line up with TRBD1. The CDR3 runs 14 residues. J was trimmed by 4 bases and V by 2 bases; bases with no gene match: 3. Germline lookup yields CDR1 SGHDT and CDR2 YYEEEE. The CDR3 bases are TGTGCCAGCAGCTTCCGGGACAGAAAAAACATTCAGTACTTC. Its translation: CASSFRDRKNIQYF.

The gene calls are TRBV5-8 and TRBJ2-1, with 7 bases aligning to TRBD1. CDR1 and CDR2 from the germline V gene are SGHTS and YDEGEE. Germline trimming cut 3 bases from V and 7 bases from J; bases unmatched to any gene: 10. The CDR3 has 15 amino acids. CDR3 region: CASSSGQPHFNEQFF. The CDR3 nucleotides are TGTGCCAGCAGCTCGGGACAGCCTCATTTTAATGAGCAGTTCTTC. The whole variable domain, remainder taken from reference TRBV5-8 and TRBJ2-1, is EAGVTQSPTHLIKTRGQQATLRCSPISGHTSVYWYQQALGLGLQFLLWYDEGEERNRGNFPPRFSGRQFPNYSSELNVNALELEDSALYLCASSSGQPHFNEQFFGPGTRLTVL.

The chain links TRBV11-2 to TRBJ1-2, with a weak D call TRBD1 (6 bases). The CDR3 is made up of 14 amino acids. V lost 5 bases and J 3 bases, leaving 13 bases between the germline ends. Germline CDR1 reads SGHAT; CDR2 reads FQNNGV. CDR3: CASSPGTTDYGYTF. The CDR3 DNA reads TGTGCCAGCAGCCCCGGGACAACCGACTATGGCTACACCTTC. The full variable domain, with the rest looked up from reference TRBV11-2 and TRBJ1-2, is EAGVAQSPRYKIIEKRQSVAFWCNPISGHATLYWYQQILGQGPKLLIQFQNNGVVDDSQLPKDRFSAERLKGVDSTLKIQPAKLEDSAVYLCASSPGTTDYGYTFGSGTRLTVV.

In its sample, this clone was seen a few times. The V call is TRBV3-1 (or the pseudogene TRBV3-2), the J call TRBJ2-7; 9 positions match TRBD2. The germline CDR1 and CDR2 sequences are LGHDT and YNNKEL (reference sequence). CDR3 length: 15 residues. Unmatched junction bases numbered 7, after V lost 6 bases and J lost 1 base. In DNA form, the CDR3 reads TGTGCCAGCAGACTTAGCGGGAGACCTTCCTACGAGCAGTACTTC. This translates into CASRLSGRPSYEQYF.

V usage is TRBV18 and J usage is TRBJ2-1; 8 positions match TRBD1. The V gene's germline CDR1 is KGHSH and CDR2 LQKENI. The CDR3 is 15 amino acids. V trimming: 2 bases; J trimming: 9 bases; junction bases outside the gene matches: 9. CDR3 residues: CASSPNRGDSGEQFF. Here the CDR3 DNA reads TGTGCCAGCTCACCAAACAGGGGGGATAGTGGTGAGCAGTTCTTC.

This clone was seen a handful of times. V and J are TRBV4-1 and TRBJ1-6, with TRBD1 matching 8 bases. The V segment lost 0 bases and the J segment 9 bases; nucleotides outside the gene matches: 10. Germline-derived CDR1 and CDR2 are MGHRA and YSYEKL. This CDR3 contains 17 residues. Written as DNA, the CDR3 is TGCGCCAGCAGCCAAGAAGGGTTCACAGGGGGTAGTTCACCCCTCCACTTT. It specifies CASSQEGFTGGSSPLHF.

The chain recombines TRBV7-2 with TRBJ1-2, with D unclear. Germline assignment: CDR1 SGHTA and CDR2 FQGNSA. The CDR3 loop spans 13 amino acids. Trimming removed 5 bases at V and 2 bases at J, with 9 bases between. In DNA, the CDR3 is TGTGCCAGCAGCCCACGACGGAACTATGGCTACACCTTC. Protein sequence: CASSPRRNYGYTF.

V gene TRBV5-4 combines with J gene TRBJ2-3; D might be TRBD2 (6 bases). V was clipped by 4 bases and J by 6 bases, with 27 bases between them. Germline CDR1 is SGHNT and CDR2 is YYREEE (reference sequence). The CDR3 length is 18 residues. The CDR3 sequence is CASSDAAGPSPQRDTQYF. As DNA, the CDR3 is TGTGCCAGCAGCGACGCCGCGGGACCCTCCCCCCAACGTGATACGCAGTATTTT.

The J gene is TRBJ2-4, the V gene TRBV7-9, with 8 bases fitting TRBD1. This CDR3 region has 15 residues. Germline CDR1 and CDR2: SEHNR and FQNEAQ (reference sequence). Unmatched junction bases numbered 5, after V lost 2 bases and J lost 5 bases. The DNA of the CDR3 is TGTGCCAGCAGCTTACGGGCACAGGGGGAAAACATTCAGTACTTC. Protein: CASSLRAQGENIQYF.

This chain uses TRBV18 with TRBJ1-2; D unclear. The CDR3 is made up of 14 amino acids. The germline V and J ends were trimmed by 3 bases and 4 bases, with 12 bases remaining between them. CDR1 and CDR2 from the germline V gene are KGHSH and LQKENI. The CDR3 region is CASSPSRTPYGYTF. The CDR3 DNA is TGTGCCAGCTCACCGTCCAGGACCCCCTATGGCTACACCTTC.